These 9 T cell receptor beta chains were sequenced from one sample in a study of beta chain features in type 1 diabetes. As every portion of the isolated RNA was reverse transcribed, the sequencing read expressed TCRB transcripts. TCRdb's table, derived via immunoSEQ multiplex PCR, lists solely in-frame clones and lacks some. The sample comprises some 410,000 clones, roughly 11% of which are singletons, and around 0.05% rests with the top ten. Sequencing input: naive CD4+ T cells from blood. These receptors originate from a woman under 30 in good health.

The chain carries TRBV4-3 and TRBJ2-2; D possibly corresponds to TRBD1 (6 bases). This CDR3 contains 15 residues. Germline lookup yields CDR1 LGHNA and CDR2 YSLEER. Trimming took 4 bases from V and 0 from J, leaving 9 bases between them. The CDR3 bases are TGCGCCAGCAGCCCCAGGGACACGAACACCGGGGAGCTGTTTTTT. Encoded protein: CASSPRDTNTGELFF.

This clone was picked up a small number of times. The chain couples TRBV29-1 to TRBJ1-2; 10 bases align to TRBD1. V was pared by 7 bases and J by 4 bases, with 6 bases of the junction left unmatched. The CDR3 has 13 residues. Germline-derived CDR1 and CDR2 are SQVTM and ANQGSEA. This chain's CDR3 is CSARTGGIYGYTF. The CDR3 DNA reads as TGCAGCGCGAGGACAGGGGGGATCTATGGCTACACCTTC.

The V and J genes are TRBV15 and TRBJ2-3, with D uncertain. The germline gives CDR1 LNHNV, CDR2 YYDKDF (reference sequence). V lost 3 bases and J lost 7, with 8 bases in between. This CDR3 comprises 12 residues. The CDR3 DNA reads as TGTGCCACCAGCAGCTTAGGGAATACGCAGTATTTT. It translates to CATSSLGNTQYF.

The rearrangement links TRBV4-1 to TRBJ2-3; 9 bases are shared with TRBD2. This CDR3 contains 15 residues. V shed 7 bases and J 1 base; nucleotides not matched to a gene: 6. Germline V lookup: CDR1 MGHRA, CDR2 YSYEKL. The CDR3 spells CASMVGLARTDTQYF. The CDR3 DNA follows: TGCGCCAGCATGGTCGGACTAGCGCGCACAGATACGCAGTATTTT.

This clone was recorded a few times. The V and J genes are TRBV7-9 and TRBJ2-1; D might be TRBD2 (6 bases). This CDR3 is built from 16 residues. V lost 0 bases to trimming and J lost 8 bases, with 17 bases between them. Germline V lookup: CDR1 SEHNR, CDR2 FQNEAQ (reference sequence). CDR3 DNA sequence: TGTGCCAGCAGCTTAGCGTCTGCGCGGGATGGGGATGAGCAGTTCTTC. Translation: CASSLASARDGDEQFF.

There are a few counts of this clone. This CDR3 is also generated by other DNA sequences in the sample. This chain uses TRBV18 with TRBJ2-5, with 7 nucleotides matching TRBD1. CDR3 length: 14 amino acids. With V trimmed by 3 bases and J by 3 bases, 4 bases remained unmatched. Germline CDR1 is KGHSH and CDR2 is LQKENI. As DNA, the CDR3 is TGTGCCAGCTCACCCCCAGGGGGAAAAGAGACCCAGTACTTC. It yields the protein CASSPPGGKETQYF.

This clone occurred a few times. The chain carries TRBV9 and TRBJ1-4; D unclear. Germline V gene lookup returns CDR1 SGDLS and CDR2 YYNGEE. The V end was cut by 0 bases, the J end by 4 bases, with 7 bases between. The CDR3 is 14 amino acids. For the CDR3, the DNA is TGTGCCAGCAGCGTAGGCGGCCTTAATGAAAAACTGTTTTTT. Protein sequence: CASSVGGLNEKLFF.

The V and J genes are TRBV5-1 and TRBJ2-1; 9 nucleotides match TRBD2. Germline loops: CDR1 SGHRS, CDR2 YFSETQ. The V gene end was trimmed by 6 bases and the J gene end by 0 bases; junction bases not matched to a gene: 4. This CDR3 contains 15 residues. CDR3 DNA: TGCGCCAGCAACCTAGCGGGGAGCTCCTACAATGAGCAGTTCTTC. It is translated as CASNLAGSSYNEQFF.

This clone has more than one count but fewer than ten. CDR3 protein: CASSWDRARAKNIQYF. Written as DNA, the CDR3 is TGTGCCAGCAGCTGGGACAGAGCGCGGGCCAAAAACATTCAGTACTTC. The rearrangement joins TRBV7-9 to TRBJ2-4; 7 bases are shared with TRBD1. Germline V CDR1 and CDR2: SEHNR, FQNEAQ (reference sequence). V lost 4 bases and J lost 1; bases outside the gene matches: 7. The CDR3 sequence is 16 residues long.